This passage covers 21 T cell receptor beta chains from one sample sequenced in a study of cytomegalovirus exposure and HLA in healthy donors. The PCR used 60 Vbeta and 13 Jbeta primers. This table comes from immunoSEQ multiplex PCR, and its TCRdb copy is limited to in-frame clones, with some not included. The listing contains 50,000 to 55,000 clones. The material sequenced was PBMCs. Receptors originate from a woman in her fifties or sixties in good health and CMV-seropositive.

The chain recombines TRBV5-1 with TRBJ1-5; 7 positions agree with TRBD1. Germline V gives CDR1 SGHRS, CDR2 YFSETQ. The CDR3 has 15 residues. The trim removed 5 bases at V and 3 bases at J, leaving 8 bases unmatched. Here the CDR3 reads CASRQETGVNQPQHF. CDR3 nucleotide sequence: TGCGCCAGCAGACAGGAAACAGGGGTCAATCAGCCCCAGCATTTT.

The CDR3 spells CASGLGTSWEETQYF. Written as DNA, the CDR3 is TGTGCCAGCGGTCTAGGGACTAGCTGGGAAGAGACCCAGTACTTC. V is TRBV6-1 and J is TRBJ2-5, with TRBD2 matching over 9 bases. The CDR3 loop spans 15 amino acids. With 8 bases clipped from V and 3 bases from J, the junction kept 10 bases outside the gene matches. In germline, CDR1 is MNHNS, CDR2 SASEGT.

This chain joins TRBV10-3 and TRBJ1-6, with 9 bases aligning to TRBD1. After removal of 4 bases from V and 9 bases from J, the junction contained 7 bases not matched to a gene. CDR3 length: 15 amino acids. The germline gives CDR1 ENHRY, CDR2 SYGVKD. This chain's CDR3 is CAISGTGVQGSPLHF. DNA for the CDR3: TGTGCCATCAGTGGGACAGGGGTGCAAGGTTCACCCCTCCACTTT.

This sequence joins TRBV6-5 and TRBJ2-1; no reliable D call. This CDR3 is built from 14 residues. V was shortened by 2 bases and J by 4 bases, with 9 bases between the two germline ends. Germline assignment: CDR1 MNHEY and CDR2 SVGAGI. The CDR3 protein is CASSYLRRYNEQFF. The CDR3 DNA sequence: TGTGCCAGCAGTTACCTAAGGAGATACAATGAGCAGTTCTTC.

V is TRBV18 and J is TRBJ1-3; a weak D match, TRBD1 (6 bases). V lost 6 bases, J lost 0 bases, and 12 bases lay in between. Germline lookup yields CDR1 KGHSH and CDR2 LQKENI. The CDR3 has 15 residues. The CDR3 DNA is TGTGCCAGCTCGGACAGCCTGAGCTCTGGAAACACCATATATTTT. Protein: CASSDSLSSGNTIYF. Full variable domain (remainder filled in from reference TRBV18 and TRBJ1-3): NAGVMQNPRHLVRRRGQEARLRCSPMKGHSHVYWYRQLPEEGLKFMVYLQKENIIDESGMPKERFSAEFPKEGPSILRIQQVVRGDSAAYFCASSDSLSSGNTIYFGEGSWLTVV.

The rearrangement uses TRBV1 and TRBJ2-4; the D segment call TRBD2 is taken from the table without a DNA check. TRBV1 is noted as a pseudogene. The CDR3 covers 13 residues. This chain's CDR3 is CTSSQAAKNIQYF. CDR3 DNA: TGCACCAGCAGCCAAGCGGCCAAAAACATTCAGTACTTC.

About this clone itself: Germline and junction disagree at one end, which may indicate a read error. V usage is TRBV28 and J usage is TRBJ1-6, with 8 bases aligning to TRBD1. This CDR3 has 14 residues. Germline CDR1 is MDHEN and CDR2 is SYDVKM. CDR3 sequence reads: CASRSGQGRSPLPF. In nucleotides, the CDR3 is TGTGCCAGCAGGTCTGGACAGGGTCGTTCACCCCTCCCCTTT.

This chain links TRBV19 with TRBJ1-3, with a weak D call TRBD1 (5 bases). This CDR3 spans 15 amino acids. V was clipped by 6 bases and J by 4 bases, with 16 bases between them. Germline V CDR1 and CDR2: LNHDA, SQIVND (reference sequence). For the CDR3, the DNA is TGTGCCAGTAGCGCCAGGGTTATTGAAGGAAACACCATATATTTT. Protein sequence: CASSARVIEGNTIYF.

J is TRBJ2-1 and V is TRBV9; 7 bases are a match to TRBD2. This CDR3 spans 15 amino acids. Losses at the gene ends were 0 bases for V and 6 bases for J; bases not matched to a gene: 6. CDR1 is SGDLS and CDR2 is YYNGEE in the germline V gene. CDR3: CASSVGGGGPNEQFF. CDR3 nucleotides: TGTGCCAGCAGCGTAGGGGGCGGGGGACCCAATGAGCAGTTCTTC.

The chain combines TRBV5-5 with TRBJ2-1; tentative D call: TRBD2 (5 bases). Trimming removed 4 bases from V and 5 bases from J, with 16 bases in between. Germline CDR1 SGHKS, CDR2 YYEKEE (reference sequence). The CDR3 is 15 residues long. CDR3 region: CASSRDGGEDNEQFF. CDR3 nucleotide sequence: TGTGCCAGCAGCCGCGACGGAGGAGAAGACAATGAGCAGTTCTTC.

The genes are TRBV19 and TRBJ1-2; no clear D gene. CDR3 length equals 15 residues. Germline lookup yields CDR1 LNHDA and CDR2 SQIVND (reference sequence). V lost 5 bases and J lost 4, with 17 bases in between. CDR3 DNA sequence: TGTGCCAGTAGTTACTCCGATAGGACTTTCTATGGCTACACCTTC. Amino acids: CASSYSDRTFYGYTF.

The chain couples TRBV6-4 to TRBJ1-6, with D perhaps TRBD1 (5 bases). V was pared by 4 bases and J by 9 bases, with 13 bases between. CDR3 size: 14 residues. CDR1 is MRHNA, CDR2 SNTAGT, per germline. The CDR3 DNA reads as TGTGCCAGCAGTGTGCGGGGGATCTTTTCACCCCTCCACTTT. Protein sequence: CASSVRGIFSPLHF.

Note on this clone: At the DNA level, this CDR3 is encoded by other sequences in the same sample as well. The chain is built from TRBV6-1 and TRBJ1-1, with D tentatively TRBD1 (6 bases). The CDR3 consists of 14 residues. V gave up 4 bases and J gave up 4 bases, with 13 bases separating them. Per germline, CDR1 MNHNS and CDR2 SASEGT. CDR3 in DNA: TGTGCCAGCAGTGTTTCAGGGGTAGGCACTGAAGCTTTCTTT. Residues: CASSVSGVGTEAFF.

V gene TRBV27 combines with J gene TRBJ1-5; maybe TRBD1 (5 bases). The germline V gene encodes CDR1 MNHEY and CDR2 SMNVEV (reference sequence). The CDR3 is 14 amino acids. V lost 7 bases and J lost 7, with 17 bases in between. The CDR3 region is CASTVRAGGQPQHF. DNA for the CDR3: TGTGCCAGCACCGTCCGTGCCGGGGGACAGCCCCAGCATTTT.

The chain links TRBV18 to TRBJ2-7; maybe TRBD1 (6 bases). The V end lost 3 bases, the J end lost 4 bases, and 16 bases lay between the germline ends. Germline values: CDR1 KGHSH, CDR2 LQKENI. The CDR3 is 15 residues long. The CDR3 DNA follows: TGTGCCAGCTCACCGGAGACAGGCGCGCTTTACGAGCAGTACTTC. Its protein product is CASSPETGALYEQYF.

The genes are TRBV5-1 and TRBJ2-2, with 10 bases fitting TRBD1. The CDR3 extends over 16 amino acids. Per the germline V gene, CDR1 is SGHRS and CDR2 is YFSETQ. Losses at the gene ends were 0 bases for V and 5 bases for J; bases not matched to a gene: 4. CDR3 sequence reads: CASSLERTGGTGELFF. CDR3 DNA sequence: TGCGCCAGCAGCTTGGAAAGGACAGGGGGAACCGGGGAGCTGTTTTTT.

The gene calls are TRBV5-5 and TRBJ1-1, with D hard to call. Trimming took off 0 bases at V and 1 base at J, with 4 bases between the two ends. Germline V lookup: CDR1 SGHKS, CDR2 YYEKEE (reference sequence). The CDR3 spans 13 residues. The CDR3 reads CASSLGRNTEAFF. In DNA, the CDR3 is TGTGCCAGCAGCTTGGGCAGGAACACTGAAGCTTTCTTT.

The chain carries TRBV11-3 and TRBJ1-3; possibly TRBD1 for D (6 bases). The CDR3 totals 15 residues. V was shortened by 5 bases and J by 0 bases, with 11 bases between the two germline ends. CDR1 is SGHNT and CDR2 is YENEEA in the germline V gene. The CDR3 loop is CASSEQGSSGNTIYF. In DNA form, the CDR3 reads TGTGCCAGCAGCGAGCAGGGGAGCTCTGGAAACACCATATATTTT.

V is TRBV6-5 and J is TRBJ1-1; 9 nucleotides agree with TRBD1. The germline gives CDR1 MNHEY, CDR2 SVGAGI. The V gene end was trimmed by 2 bases and the J gene end by 4 bases; junction bases not matched to a gene: 2. This CDR3 has 14 residues. The CDR3 DNA sequence: TGTGCCAGCAGTTACGGGACAGGGTCCACTGAAGCTTTCTTT. It yields the protein CASSYGTGSTEAFF.

The rearrangement links TRBV5-6 to TRBJ2-7, with 7 bases fitting TRBD1. CDR3 length: 15 amino acids. V lost 5 bases, J lost 4 bases, and 12 bases stayed unmatched. The germline CDR1 and CDR2 sequences are SGHDT and YYEEEE. The chain's CDR3 is CASSLRGLAAYEQYF. CDR3 DNA sequence: TGTGCCAGCAGTTTAAGGGGGCTAGCAGCATACGAGCAGTACTTC.

The genes are TRBV2 and TRBJ2-7; the D gene is possibly TRBD2 (5 bases). The V end lost 7 bases, the J end lost 5 bases, and 21 bases lay between the germline ends. Germline CDR1 reads SNHLY; CDR2 reads FYNNEI. The CDR3 sequence is 15 residues long. Here the CDR3 DNA reads TGTGCCAGCAAAATACTAGGGTGGGTTGGCGACGAGCAGTACTTC. It translates to CASKILGWVGDEQYF.